This TCR beta chain was retrieved from a study of graft-versus-host responses after intestinal transplantation. Study in general: The study gave all recipients anti-thymocyte globulin induction, then tacrolimus and steroids for roughly 3 years.

The method was immunoSEQ multiplex PCR; TCRdb's version includes in-frame clones alone and lacks a portion of them. The table records 35,000 to 45,000 clones, 90% to 95% of them present only once. The CDR3 extends over 16 amino acids. The germline CDR1 and CDR2 sequences are SGHTA and FQGNSA. V lost 2 bases and J lost 3; bases outside the gene matches: 6. Points on this clone: Its specificity is unknown.

This receptor was identified in a human donor who was the organ donor for an intestinal transplant. The chain combines TRBV7-2 with TRBJ2-1; 8 bases align to TRBD2. The input for sequencing was unstimulated CD8+ T cells sorted from spleen or lymph node cells, taken before transplant. DNA for the CDR3: TGTGCCAGCAGCTTAATAGCGGGGCCCGTCTACAATGAGCAGTTCTTC. This encodes CASSLIAGPVYNEQFF.